The clone carrying this T cell receptor beta chain was recorded only once. The antigen is unknown. The sample comes from a study of Graves' ophthalmopathy and Graves' hyperthyroidism. Study as a whole: Peripheral blood was gathered at first diagnosis, ahead of any treatment whatsoever. Study-level findings and limits: Sensitivity reached roughly 70% and specificity approximately 72% when the model predicted ophthalmopathy progression. For separating ophthalmopathy from stable hyperthyroidism, a 13-signature model gave under 90% sensitivity and 81.08% specificity.

Investigators amplified TCR beta CDR3 regions from RNA transcripts. In the first round, RT-PCR was carried out with HTBI primers, and a multiplex PCR formed the second round. TCRdb processed the multiplex PCR reads anew with MiXCR; each CDR3 protein has one entry. The sample carries some 170,000 distinct CDR3 sequences, approximately 40% recorded once. The CDR3 has 14 amino acids. Germline V CDR1 and CDR2: LGHNA, YNFKEQ. Trimming removed 6 bases from V and 3 bases from J; junction bases left unmatched: 6. Diagnosis used clinical symptoms, serum thyroxine, TRAb, thyroid ultrasound and orbital computed tomography.

The chain is built from TRBV4-2 and TRBJ1-2, with 8 positions matching TRBD1. This clonotype was obtained from a man aged 30 to 39 with Graves' ophthalmopathy. The sequenced sample was peripheral blood. DNA for the CDR3: TGTGCCAGCAGTCATCAGGGGGCTGACTATGGCTACACCTTC. Its protein is CASSHQGADYGYTF.